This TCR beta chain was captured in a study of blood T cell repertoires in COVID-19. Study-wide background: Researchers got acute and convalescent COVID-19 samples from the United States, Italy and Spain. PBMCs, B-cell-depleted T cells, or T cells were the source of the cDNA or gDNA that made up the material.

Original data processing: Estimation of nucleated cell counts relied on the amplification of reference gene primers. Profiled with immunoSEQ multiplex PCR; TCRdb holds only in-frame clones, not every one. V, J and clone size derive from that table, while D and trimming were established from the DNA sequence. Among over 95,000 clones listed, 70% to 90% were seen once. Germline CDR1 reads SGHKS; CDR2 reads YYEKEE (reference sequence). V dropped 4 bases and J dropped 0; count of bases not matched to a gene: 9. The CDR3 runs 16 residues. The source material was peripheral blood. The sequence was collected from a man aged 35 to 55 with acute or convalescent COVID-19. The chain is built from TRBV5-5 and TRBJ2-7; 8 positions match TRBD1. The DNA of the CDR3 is TGTGCCAGCAGCCGCGGGGCAGGGGGCCTCTCCTACGAGCAGTACTTC. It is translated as CASSRGAGGLSYEQYF.